This T cell receptor (beta chain) was sequenced in a study of immune evolution from preneoplasia to lung adenocarcinoma (dated by TCRdb to the early 2020s). At the level of the whole study: HLA loss of heterozygosity was observed in approximately 7%, 15% and 30% of AIS, MIA and ADC lesions, respectively, and was not observed in any AAH lesions. Immune contexture across lung adenocarcinoma precursors and invasive adenocarcinoma was profiled using immune gene expression, TCR sequencing and multiplex immunofluorescence. Resected precursor lesions (AAH, AIS, MIA) and invasive adenocarcinomas were each compared against paired morphologically normal lung tissue. Sample size was determined by specimen availability and not by a prior power calculation. The immune data were integrated with whole exome sequencing and methylation data from the same cohort of nodules. The overall cohort was made up of around 51 patients with pulmonary nodules who had surgical resection. The TCR sequencing data were obtained from 51 patients. It was reported in the study that 100 to 110 samples were used for TCR sequencing. POLYSOLVER was used to infer class I HLA alleles from exome data, and LOHHLA was used to detect allele-specific HLA loss.

Resection was performed on patients in Japan or China between about 2013 and 2017. Histologic diagnosis of each case was confirmed independently by two lung cancer pathologists on H&E slides. Macro-dissection after pathologic assessment enriched premalignant or tumor cells for nucleic acid extraction. FFPE tissue was used for DNA isolation with the AllPrep DNA/RNA FFPE Kit. Broad study findings and their caveats: The findings were based on association rather than direct causation, and larger cohorts with long-term follow-up and longitudinal biopsies were deemed needed. Clonality was highest in normal lung, while later-stage lesions appeared to have lower clonality but higher T cell density and diversity. The highest top T cell clone frequencies were observed in normal lung, and a progressive decrease in top T cell clone frequencies appeared to occur from AAH through AIS, MIA and invasive adenocarcinoma. Because every patient came from Japan and China, how well the results apply to Western populations was uncertain. KRAS-mutant nodules showed the highest T cell clonality compared with EGFR-mutant or double wild-type lesions.

On this clone itself: The antigen this receptor binds is unknown. There are no base qualities to consult, and no much larger clone falls within one base.

Unmatched junction bases come to 16, with V trimmed by 10 bases and J by 1 base. The CDR3 has 16 amino acids, counting the end cysteine and phenylalanine. The sequence is cut down to CDR3 DNA, 48 bases in frame from base 1. In the germline V gene, CDR1 corresponds to MDHEN and CDR2 to SYDVKM. The immunoSEQ hsTCRbeta Kit was used to sequence TCR beta CDR3 regions from DNA. In the paper's pipeline: TCR sequencing data were analysed with the ImmunoSEQ Analyzer. T cell clonality was defined as 1 minus Pielou's evenness, as computed on productive rearrangements. To measure T cell diversity, the inverse Simpson index was applied to productive templates. T cell density was defined as TCR beta template counts normalized to usable DNA, with usable DNA estimated by amplifying and sequencing housekeeping genes. TCR metrics were compared across histologic stages using two-sided Kruskal-Wallis tests. Entries here come from immuneACCESS through TCRdb and include only in-frame sequences with V and J called. Some clones fail to appear in such tables; in the studies checked, an unresolved V gene covers under half of the shortfall, and the cause of the remainder is unknown. V and J calls and clone size follow that table, whereas D and trimming were derived from the DNA. The sample yields under 45,000 clones; roughly 80% were counted once. Of the sample, 4% to 5% is held by the ten largest clones.

The sequence joins TRBV28 to TRBJ2-7; TRBD2 lines up with 7 middle nucleotides. The TCR originated in a person in their sixties with lung adenocarcinoma. Sequenced: FFPE invasive lung adenocarcinoma tissue. The cell subset or site label for this specimen denotes: frankly invasive lung adenocarcinoma (ADC). The CDR3 sequence is CATSGTGLAASYEQYF. The bases are TGTGCCACCAGCGGGACGGGGCTAGCGGCATCCTACGAGCAGTACTTC.